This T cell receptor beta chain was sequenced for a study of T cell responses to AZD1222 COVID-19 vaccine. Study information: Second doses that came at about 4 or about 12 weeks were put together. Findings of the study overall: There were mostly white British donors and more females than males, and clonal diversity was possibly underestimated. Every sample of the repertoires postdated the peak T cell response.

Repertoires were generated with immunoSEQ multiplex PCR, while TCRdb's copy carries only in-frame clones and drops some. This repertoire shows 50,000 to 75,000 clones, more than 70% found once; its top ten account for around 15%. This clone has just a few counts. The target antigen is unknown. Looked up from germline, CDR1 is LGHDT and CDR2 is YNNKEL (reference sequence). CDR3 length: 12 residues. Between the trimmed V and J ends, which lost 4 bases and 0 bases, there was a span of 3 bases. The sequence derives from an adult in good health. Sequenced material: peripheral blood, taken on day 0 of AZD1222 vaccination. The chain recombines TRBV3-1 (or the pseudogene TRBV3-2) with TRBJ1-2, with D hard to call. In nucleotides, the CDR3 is TGTGCCAGCAGCCGTTCTAACTATGGCTACACCTTC. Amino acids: CASSRSNYGYTF.